The rows below give T cell receptor beta chains drawn from one sample of a study of T cells in Graves' hyperthyroidism and ophthalmopathy. Each CDR3 protein gets one entry after TCRdb re-called the multiplex PCR reads with MiXCR. The table includes 490,000 or so distinct CDR3 sequences, about 20% detected once. The material sequenced was blood. The origin of the receptors is a woman in her 70s with Graves' ophthalmopathy. The CDR3 runs from the conserved cysteine through the conserved F or W. A D gene is named only where the DNA matches it firmly. Where a row states a size, it is once, few, many or the class of an expanded clone; other rows omit it.

.,once,TRBJ2-7,TRBV6-5,CASSYSGGVKEQYF,TGTGCCAGCAGTTACTCGGGTGGGGTTAAAGAGCAGTACTTC
.,many,TRBJ2-2,TRBV6-1,CASSELVTGELFF,TGTGCCAGCAGTGAATTAGTCACCGGGGAGCTGTTTTTT
.,.,TRBJ2-1,TRBV6-1,CASSELQQVYNEQFF,TGTGCCAGCAGTGAGCTGCAGCAGGTCTACAATGAGCAGTTCTTC
.,few,TRBJ1-2,TRBV30,CAWSASYGYTF,TGTGCCTGGAGTGCAAGCTATGGCTACACCTTC
.,.,TRBJ1-6,TRBV19,CASGDGRGLNSPLHF,TGTGCCAGTGGTGATGGGCGAGGACTGAATTCACCCCTCCACTTT
.,few,TRBJ1-5,TRBV10-3,CAISESRLIEPQHF,TGTGCCATCAGTGAGTCGAGACTAATCGAGCCCCAGCATTTT
.,many,TRBJ2-7,TRBV7-9,CASSFSDYEQYF,TGTGCCAGCAGCTTTAGTGACTACGAGCAGTACTTC
.,.,TRBJ2-2,TRBV20-1,CSAREGEGDTGELFF,TGCAGTGCTAGAGAGGGGGAGGGGGACACCGGGGAGCTGTTTTTT
.,.,TRBJ2-5,TRBV7-2,CASSLDGGQETQYF,TGTGCCAGCAGCCTGGATGGAGGACAAGAGACCCAGTACTTC
.,many,TRBJ2-7,TRBV12-3/TRBV12-4,CASSSGISYEQYF,TGTGCCAGCAGTTCCGGTATCTCCTACGAGCAGTACTTC
TRBD1,.,TRBJ1-6,TRBV7-2,CASSLDGQGILSPLHF,TGTGCCAGCAGCTTGGACGGACAGGGAATTCTTTCACCCCTCCACTTT
.,.,TRBJ2-1,TRBV30,CAWSVWIYNEQFF,TGTGCCTGGAGTGTCTGGATCTACAATGAGCAGTTCTTC
.,.,TRBJ2-5,TRBV20-1,CSPGWGRLQETQYF,TGCAGCCCCGGGTGGGGGCGGCTCCAAGAGACCCAGTACTTC
.,.,TRBJ1-6,TRBV7-9,CASSQTGGRGSPLHF,TGTGCCAGCAGCCAAACGGGAGGAAGGGGGTCACCCCTCCACTTT
.,many,TRBJ2-7,TRBV12-3/TRBV12-4,CASSLGRMSEQYF,TGTGCCAGCAGTTTGGGCCGTATGTCCGAGCAGTACTTC
TRBD2,few,TRBJ2-1,TRBV7-2,CASSLGTSWGNEQFF,TGTGCCAGCAGCTTAGGGACTAGCTGGGGCAATGAGCAGTTCTTC
.,many,TRBJ1-5,TRBV18,CASSPLQDQPQHF,TGTGCCAGCTCACCGTTACAGGATCAGCCCCAGCATTTT
.,.,TRBJ1-6,TRBV27,CASSLGGFGNSPLHF,TGTGCCAGCAGTTTAGGAGGGTTTGGTAATTCACCCCTCCACTTT
.,few,TRBJ2-3,TRBV6-1,CASKILAENPTDTQYF,TGTGCCAGCAAAATCTTAGCGGAAAACCCCACAGATACGCAGTATTTT
.,few,TRBJ2-1,TRBV14,CASGSTTYNEQFF,TGTGCCAGCGGGAGTACGACCTACAATGAGCAGTTCTTC
.,.,TRBJ2-7,TRBV3-1,CASSHGVTYEQYF,TGTGCCAGCAGCCATGGCGTCACCTACGAGCAGTACTTC
.,.,TRBJ2-1,TRBV20-1,CSATELGESGNEQFF,TGCAGTGCTACCGAACTAGGGGAAAGTGGCAATGAGCAGTTCTTC
.,.,TRBJ2-1,TRBV29-1,CSVEGTPDNEQFF,TGCAGCGTTGAGGGGACTCCCGACAATGAGCAGTTCTTC
.,.,TRBJ2-3,TRBV5-1,CASSLEGPGDTQYF,TGCGCCAGCAGCTTGGAAGGCCCCGGGGATACGCAGTATTTT
.,many,TRBJ1-5,TRBV2,CASSEYYGNQPQHF,TGTGCCAGCAGTGAATATTACGGCAATCAGCCCCAGCATTTT
TRBD1,.,TRBJ2-7,TRBV9,CASSVSGTGNTYEQYF,TGTGCCAGCAGCGTCTCCGGGACAGGGAACACCTACGAGCAGTACTTC
.,many,TRBJ1-6,TRBV28,CASSRGLPNSPLHF,TGTGCCAGCAGCCGGGGTCTTCCTAATTCACCCCTCCACTTT
TRBD2,.,TRBJ2-3,TRBV7-2,CASSHRAVAGVDTQYF,TGTGCCAGCAGCCACCGAGCGGTAGCGGGAGTGGATACGCAGTATTTT
TRBD2,.,TRBJ2-7,TRBV5-1,CASSLSAGGSSYEQYF,TGCGCCAGCAGCTTGTCCGCGGGAGGGAGCTCCTACGAGCAGTACTTC
.,few,TRBJ2-7,TRBV20-1,CSARVDEQYF,TGCAGTGCTAGAGTGGACGAGCAGTACTTC